This T cell receptor beta chain was sequenced in a study of T cell responses to AZD1222 COVID-19 vaccine. In germline, CDR1 is MNHNS, CDR2 SASEGT. The CDR3 loop spans 15 amino acids. The ends were cut back, 2 bases at V and 0 bases at J, with 11 bases in the middle. Only in-frame clones appear in the TCRdb table, and some are missing; sequencing was by immunoSEQ multiplex PCR. The table includes under 150,000 clones, approximately 90% detected once. General observations from the study: Spike-specific TCR breadth and depth both grew after two AZD1222 doses. All repertoire sampling was performed exclusively after the peak T cell response.

A word on this clone: Its antigen is undetermined.

Second-dose intervals near 4 or 12 weeks were combined. The gene calls are TRBV6-1 and TRBJ2-7, with D tentatively TRBD1 (6 bases). The specimen was peripheral blood, collected 28 days after the second AZD1222 dose. The receptor was isolated from an adult who received the AZD1222 COVID-19 vaccine. The CDR3 here is CASSERGTHSYEQYF. The DNA of the CDR3 is TGTGCCAGCAGTGAAAGAGGGACACACTCCTACGAGCAGTACTTC.